One sample yielded the 8 T cell receptor beta chains listed below, sequenced in a study of T cell responses to AZD1222 COVID-19 vaccine. The repertoire was sequenced with immunoSEQ multiplex PCR; TCRdb's copy has only in-frame clones and lacks some. The sample lists 150,000 or so clones, around 90% seen once, with around 1% in the top ten. The sequenced sample was peripheral blood, obtained 28 days after the second AZD1222 dose. The receptors originated from an adult who received the AZD1222 COVID-19 vaccine.

The rearrangement uses TRBV9 and TRBJ2-1; D call uncertain. This CDR3 has 13 amino acids. CDR1 SGDLS and CDR2 YYNGEE come from the germline V gene. V lost 0 bases to trimming and J lost 8 bases, with 9 bases between them. CDR3 sequence reads: CASSVEGGYEQFF. The CDR3 region has the DNA TGTGCCAGCAGCGTAGAAGGTGGGTATGAGCAGTTCTTC.

This rearrangement joins TRBV7-8 to TRBJ2-2; D is tentatively TRBD1 or TRBD2 (6 bases each). This CDR3 has 15 residues. Germline V gene sequence: CDR1 SGHVS, CDR2 FQNEAQ. V was trimmed by 5 bases and J by 5 bases, leaving 15 bases between them. The CDR3 coding sequence is TGTGCCAGCAGCCCGGGGGCCGGCAGGACCGGGGAGCTGTTTTTT. Residues: CASSPGAGRTGELFF.

The chain couples TRBV28 to TRBJ1-2; 8 positions match TRBD1. This CDR3 region has 17 residues. Trimming at V came to 1 base and at J to 4 bases, leaving 11 bases not matched to a gene. From germline, CDR1 is MDHEN and CDR2 SYDVKM. In nucleotides, the CDR3 is TGTGCCAGCAGTTTATTGGGGACAGGAGAGCCCCTCTATGGCTACACCTTC. Amino acid sequence: CASSLLGTGEPLYGYTF.

The chain links TRBV7-6 to TRBJ2-2; TRBD2 aligns across 8 bases. V was pared by 3 bases and J by 5 bases, with 5 bases of the junction left unmatched. CDR1 SGHVS and CDR2 FNYEAQ come from the germline V gene. The CDR3 consists of 15 residues. For the CDR3, the DNA is TGTGCCAGCAGCTTTATTAGCGGGAATACCGGGGAGCTGTTTTTT. This codes for CASSFISGNTGELFF.

The rearrangement links TRBV7-8 to TRBJ1-5; D is unresolved. Germline CDR1 is SGHVS and CDR2 is FQNEAQ. The CDR3 totals 14 residues. The V gene lost 5 bases and the J gene lost 4 bases, with 12 bases spanning the gap. The DNA of the CDR3 is TGTGCCAGCAGCCTGAAGGCCTCAAATCAGCCCCAGCATTTT. This sequence encodes CASSLKASNQPQHF. The entire variable domain, with the rest obtained from reference TRBV7-8 and TRBJ1-5, is as follows: GAGVSQSPRYKVAKRGQDVALRCDPISGHVSLFWYQQALGQGPEFLTYFQNEAQLDKSGLPSDRFFAERPEGSVSTLKIQRTQQEDSAVYLCASSLKASNQPQHFGDGTRLSIL.

This chain uses TRBV27 with TRBJ2-3; D possibly corresponds to TRBD2 (5 bases). Per germline, CDR1 MNHEY and CDR2 SMNVEV (reference sequence). This CDR3 has 15 residues. V was trimmed by 8 bases and J by 1 base, leaving 16 bases between them. The CDR3 loop is CASQPKGAGTDTQYF. As DNA, the CDR3 is TGTGCCAGCCAGCCAAAGGGAGCAGGCACAGATACGCAGTATTTT.

V gene TRBV7-7 combines with J gene TRBJ2-7; TRBD1 matches 7 bases. The germline CDR1 and CDR2 sequences are SSHAT and FNYEAQ (reference sequence). J was trimmed by 4 bases and V by 1 base; bases with no gene match: 4. There are 14 residues in the CDR3. The CDR3 here is CASSLDRGLYEQYF. In nucleotides, the CDR3 is TGTGCCAGCAGCTTAGACAGGGGTCTTTACGAGCAGTACTTC.

There are a few counts of this clone. The chain couples TRBV5-1 to TRBJ1-3; TRBD1 might be the D (5 bases). Trimming stripped 0 bases from V and 0 bases from J, with 10 bases between. The length of the CDR3 is 16 residues. Germline V gene data show CDR1 as SGHRS and CDR2 as YFSETQ. CDR3: CASSLGPGGSGNTIYF. The CDR3 DNA is TGCGCCAGCAGCTTGGGTCCGGGGGGCTCTGGAAACACCATATATTTT.